These T cell receptor beta chains were read from a single sample in a study of blood T cell repertoires in COVID-19. TCRdb's table, derived via immunoSEQ multiplex PCR, lists solely in-frame clones and lacks some. The sample contains some 220,000 clones, just under 85% of which appear only once. Input material: peripheral blood. The receptors shown here come from a woman aged 60 to 75 with active or convalescent COVID-19. CDR3s include the opening cysteine and the closing phenylalanine or tryptophan. A D gene is named only where the DNA matches it firmly. Only some rows state a clone size, as once, few, many or a class for expanded clones.

j_gene | len | d_gene | abundance | v_gene | CDR3nt | CDR3aa
TRBJ1-5 | 15 | TRBD1 | - | TRBV30 | TGTGCCTGGACCTCCGGACAGGGGGCATCTCAGCCCCAGCATTTT | CAWTSGQGASQPQHF
TRBJ2-2 | 15 | - | - | TRBV19 | TGTGCCAGTAGTATGCCCCGAGGAGGGTTATGGGAGCTGTTTTTT | CASSMPRGGLWELFF
TRBJ2-1 | 16 | TRBD2 | - | TRBV3-1/TRBV3-2 | TGTGCCAGCAGCCAAGATCCGGGACTAGTCGGTTATGAGCAGTTCTTC | CASSQDPGLVGYEQFF
TRBJ2-3 | 15 | TRBD2 | - | TRBV9 | TGTGCCAGCAGCCCGGGCGGGACTAGTGTAGATACGCAGTATTTT | CASSPGGTSVDTQYF
TRBJ2-3 | 16 | TRBD2 | - | TRBV7-2 | TGTGCCAGCAGCTTAGCGTGGGCGGGGGGCACAGATACGCAGTATTTT | CASSLAWAGGTDTQYF
TRBJ2-5 | 17 | - | - | TRBV5-4 | TGTGCCAGCAGCCCGGCCCGCGGACTGGCCCTAGGGGAGACCCAGTACTTC | CASSPARGLALGETQYF
TRBJ1-5 | 15 | TRBD1 | - | TRBV6-6 | TGTGCCAGCAGTTACCAGGGGGGAATTGGGCAGCCCCAGCATTTT | CASSYQGGIGQPQHF
TRBJ2-5 | 15 | - | - | TRBV5-8 | TGTGCCAGCAGCTTGTTGTCTGCCTACTCAGAGACCCAGTACTTC | CASSLLSAYSETQYF
TRBJ1-6 | 16 | - | - | TRBV28 | TGTGCCAGCAGTTCAGGTTGGGACACATATAATTCACCCCTCCACTTT | CASSSGWDTYNSPLHF
TRBJ1-4 | 18 | - | many | TRBV4-2 | TGTGCCAGCAGCCCATTCATAGGGCAGGGTGGGACTAATGAAAAACTGTTTTTT | CASSPFIGQGGTNEKLFF
TRBJ2-2 | 13 | TRBD1 | once | TRBV7-9 | TGTGCCAGCAGCTCGACAGGGTACGGGGAGCTGTTTTTT | CASSSTGYGELFF
TRBJ2-1 | 19 | TRBD1 | - | TRBV4-1 | TGCGCCAGCAGCCAACAGCGACCGGGACAGGTGAGCTCCTACAATGAGCAGTTCTTC | CASSQQRPGQVSSYNEQFF
TRBJ2-3 | 16 | - | - | TRBV27 | TGTGCCAGCAGTCGCACAGGGTACTTGGACACAGATACGCAGTATTTT | CASSRTGYLDTDTQYF
TRBJ1-3 | 15 | - | - | TRBV11-3 | TGTGCCAGCAGCCAAGCGGGGTTCTCTGGAAACACCATATATTTT | CASSQAGFSGNTIYF
TRBJ1-4 | 15 | - | once | TRBV7-2 | TGTGCCAGCAGCTTAAAGGGGTGGGGGGATGAAAAACTGTTTTTT | CASSLKGWGDEKLFF
TRBJ2-5 | 14 | - | - | TRBV7-8 | TGTGCCAGCAGCAATCCGGGACTTCAAGAGACCCAGTACTTC | CASSNPGLQETQYF
TRBJ2-3 | 17 | TRBD2 | - | TRBV5-1 | TGCGCCAGCAGCTTGTATCCTACTAGCGGGGAGCTAGATACGCAGTATTTT | CASSLYPTSGELDTQYF
TRBJ2-7 | 17 | - | once | TRBV2 | TGTGCCAGCAGGAAAGGCCCCGGAGCCCTAGCGACTTACGAGCAGTACTTC | CASRKGPGALATYEQYF
TRBJ2-5 | 15 | TRBD1 | - | TRBV7-6 | TGTGCCAGCAGCCCCGGGACAGGGTCGCAAGAGACCCAGTACTTC | CASSPGTGSQETQYF
TRBJ1-2 | 13 | TRBD1 | - | TRBV2 | TGTGCCAGAAACAGGGGCCCGAACTATGGCTACACCTTC | CARNRGPNYGYTF
TRBJ1-1 | 13 | TRBD1 | - | TRBV10-3 | TGTGCCATCAAGGACAGGGGGCGTAATGAAGCTTTCTTT | CAIKDRGRNEAFF
TRBJ2-5 | 13 | TRBD1 | - | TRBV29-1 | TGCAGCGTTAGGGGGACAGGGGGGGAGACCCAGTACTTC | CSVRGTGGETQYF
TRBJ2-3 | 15 | - | few | TRBV24-1 | TGTGCCACCAGTGAACTAGGGGGATACACAGATACGCAGTATTTT | CATSELGGYTDTQYF